This TCR beta chain emerged from a study of shared clonotypes between healthy human individuals. A word on this clone: Its antigen is not known.

This CDR3 contains 19 residues. V lost 6 bases and J 0 bases, leaving 21 bases between the germline ends. Germline CDR1 KGHSH, CDR2 LQKENI. Free of recent acute infections or vaccinations, the donors were healthy HIV-negative adults. Findings of the study overall: Rarefaction gave evidence that sorted-subset sequencing remained incomplete despite large depth. Clonotype sharing among donors, it was expected, would be affected by sequencing depth. As a rule, naive subsets had a larger estimated richness than memory subsets.

Sequencing used immunoSEQ multiplex PCR; TCRdb keeps in-frame clones, though not all of them. The data contain 950,000 to 1,300,000 clones, under 80% of them seen just once; the ten biggest clones take up 1.4% to 1.5%. The sequenced sample was memory CD4+ T cells sorted from blood. As for subset: CD45RA-negative fraction. This chain links TRBV18 with TRBJ2-6, with D perhaps matching TRBD1 (5 bases). The TCR originated in a man aged 18 to 30 in good health. The CDR3 DNA is TGTGCCAGCTCGCCAGAACGGGCAGGGTCAGCCTCTGGGGCCAACGTCCTGACTTTC. Protein product: CASSPERAGSASGANVLTF.